This T cell receptor (beta chain) emerged from a study of blood T cell repertoires in COVID-19 (dated by TCRdb to the early 2020s). Concerning the study at large: Samples covering the acute and convalescent phases of COVID-19 were provided by collaborators in the United States, Italy and Spain. The samples were drawn from two sources: the first 160 participants of the ongoing ImmuneRACE study, and 1,254 subjects contributed by 6 global collaborators. Deeply sampled blood TCRbeta repertoires from subjects exposed to, actively infected with, or recovered from COVID-19 were included in the dataset. Sample metadata almost always included a de-identified subject ID, COVID-19 status, age in years and sex. The prospective study material was composed of cDNA or gDNA derived from T cells, B-cell-depleted T cells, or PBMCs. Where available, HLA class I and class II types were obtained from metadata supplied by the sample provider rather than from assay-based typing. The repertoires were released in a freely available public database intended as a resource for research on the immune response to SARS-CoV-2.

Taken from cysteine to phenylalanine, the CDR3 has 15 residues. Here the CDR3 DNA is all that survives: 45 bases in frame from base 1. CDR1 and CDR2 (SGHTA, FQGTGA) derive from the germline V gene. Trimming accounts for 3 bases at V and 2 bases at J, while the number of junction bases matched to no gene is 1. The immunoSEQ Assay, a bias-controlled multiplex PCR, was used to amplify TCRbeta CDR3 regions from genomic DNA. On the study's bioinformatics: Within the assay, amplification of reference gene primers was used to estimate how many nucleated cells each sample contained. To quantify the absolute abundance of each unique TCRbeta CDR3 rearrangement, sequence reads were collapsed and filtered. For each sample, productive Simpson clonality was calculated by taking the square root of Simpson's diversity index across productive rearrangements. TCRdb's version of the immuneACCESS table is confined to in-frame rearrangements and falls short of the full clone set. An unresolved V gene accounts for under half of the shortfall where checked; the remainder is of unknown origin. V and J calls and clone size are as listed in that table; D and trimming were resolved from the DNA. The sample table records around 250,000 clones; around 93% of these occur just once. More than 1% of the sample is taken by the ten largest.

Remarks on this clone: The antigen it recognizes is unknown. No base-level quality is on record; no much larger clone is a single base apart.

Participants in the prospective study were enrolled through a virtual design, were aged 18 to 89 years, and lived in about two dozen United States geographic areas. Cohort assignment in the prospective study relied on participant-reported clinical history from a screening survey and a study questionnaire. In the prospective study, mobile phlebotomists collected whole blood, serum and a nasopharyngeal or oropharyngeal swab from each participant. Prospective study participants could optionally give additional blood draws and questionnaires over a 2-month period. Blood samples from the prospective study were shipped frozen or at room temperature prior to DNA extraction. Broader findings and caveats from the paper: The amount of clinical and demographic metadata varied by source and participant and was provided uncurated.

Recombination connected TRBV7-3 to TRBJ2-3, and TRBD2 matches 11 of the central bases. This receptor was identified in a human donor in a cohort exposed to, infected with or recovered from COVID-19 (not recorded which). The donor label of this sample is uncertain. Sequencing used PBMCs or T cells enriched from blood (not recorded which). The base sequence is TGTGCCAGCAGCTTTAGCGGGGGGGACACAGATACGCAGTATTTT. Its product reads: CASSFSGGDTDTQYF.